This is a list of T cell receptor beta chains from one sample in a study of technical replicates of blood from several donors. The table came from immunoSEQ multiplex PCR; TCRdb's copy has only in-frame clones and leaves some out. The sample consists of roughly 79,000 clones, 90% to 95% of them appearing once. Sequenced: T cells isolated from PBMCs. These TCRs come from a human donor in good health. CDR3s include the opening cysteine and the closing phenylalanine or tryptophan. The D gene is left open where the match is weak. Some rows mark clone size as missing; the rest say once, few, many or name a class of expanded clone.

v_call	clone_size	cdr3_length	d_call	j_call	cdr3_nt	cdr3_aa
TRBV28	.	13	TRBD1	TRBJ1-2	TGTGCCAGCAGTTCTACAGGGGGTCGGGGCTACACCTTC	CASSSTGGRGYTF
TRBV13	.	14	.	TRBJ2-7	TGTGCCAGCAGCACGGGGACGGGAGCCTACGAGCAGTACTTC	CASSTGTGAYEQYF
TRBV7-3	.	16	.	TRBJ2-1	TGTGCCAGCAGCTTTAGTTACAGGGAGAGTGACGATGAGCAGTTCTTC	CASSFSYRESDDEQFF
TRBV4-3	once	15	.	TRBJ1-1	TGCGCCAGCTCTCAGGCGGTACAGGGAGGGCCTGAAGCTTTCTTT	CASSQAVQGGPEAFF
TRBV6-5	.	13	.	TRBJ1-2	TGTGCCAGCACCATAGGACAGAACTATGGCTACACCTTC	CASTIGQNYGYTF
TRBV9	.	19	.	TRBJ2-2	TGTGCCAGCAGCCCCCCACGGTGGGACTCACACGGGAACACCGGGGAGCTGTTTTTT	CASSPPRWDSHGNTGELFF
TRBV30	.	12	.	TRBJ1-4	TGTGCCTGGAGAGGAGGCGGGAACAAACTGTTTTTT	CAWRGGGNKLFF
TRBV4-3	.	16	.	TRBJ1-5	TGCGCCAGCAGCCAAGGTCCTTACAGGGATGATCAGCCCCAGCATTTT	CASSQGPYRDDQPQHF
TRBV9	.	15	.	TRBJ2-7	TGTGCCAGCAGCCCAGCTGGCGGGGATGGCTACGAGCAGTACTTC	CASSPAGGDGYEQYF
TRBV27	once	15	TRBD2	TRBJ2-7	TGTGCCAGCAGTCCCCCCGGGCTAGCGGGATACGAGCAGTACTTC	CASSPPGLAGYEQYF
TRBV9	.	13	TRBD1	TRBJ1-2	TGTGCCAGCACCGGACAGGGGGACTATGGCTACACCTTC	CASTGQGDYGYTF
TRBV19	once	16	.	TRBJ1-4	TGTGCCAGTAGTATCTCGGGAGGGGATTTTGATGAAAAACTGTTTTTT	CASSISGGDFDEKLFF
TRBV10-1	once	13	.	TRBJ2-2	TGCGCCAGCAGTGGACATTCGACCGGGGAGCTGTTTTTT	CASSGHSTGELFF
TRBV18	.	14	.	TRBJ1-1	TGTGCCAGCTCACCAGGAGGTTCGAACACTGAAGCTTTCTTT	CASSPGGSNTEAFF
TRBV7-9	.	13	.	TRBJ1-2	TGTGCCAGCAGCCTTACAGGCGCTGACGGCTACACCTTC	CASSLTGADGYTF
TRBV11-3	.	16	TRBD2	TRBJ2-3	TGTGCCAGCAGCCAAGGACTAGCGGTTAGCACAGATACGCAGTATTTT	CASSQGLAVSTDTQYF
TRBV13	once	13	.	TRBJ2-1	TGTGCCAGCAGCTTAGTGGCTTACAATGAGCAGTTCTTC	CASSLVAYNEQFF
TRBV4-1	.	15	TRBD2	TRBJ2-7	TGCGCCAGCAGCCCCCTTTTGGCGGGAGGATACGAGCAGTACTTC	CASSPLLAGGYEQYF
TRBV28	.	16	TRBD1	TRBJ2-7	TGTGCCAGCAGTCCTGGTCCCGGGACAGGCTCCTACGAGCAGTACTTC	CASSPGPGTGSYEQYF
TRBV7-9	.	14	.	TRBJ1-5	TGTGCCAGCAGCGGCCCGACAGGTAATCAGCCCCAGCATTTT	CASSGPTGNQPQHF
TRBV4-3	.	17	TRBD2	TRBJ2-2	TGCGCCAGCAGCCAAGTCCCACTAGCGGCTTACACCGGGGAGCTGTTTTTT	CASSQVPLAAYTGELFF
TRBV30	.	14	TRBD2	TRBJ2-5	TGTGCCTGGAGTGGGACTAGCGGAGGGGAGACCCAGTACTTC	CAWSGTSGGETQYF
TRBV6-5	once	14	.	TRBJ2-5	TGTGCCAGCAGTTACTATGGGGAGTCCGAGACCCAGTACTTC	CASSYYGESETQYF
TRBV6-6	.	13	TRBD1	TRBJ1-5	TGTGCCGTCGACAGGGGAGGCAATCAGCCCCAGCATTTT	CAVDRGGNQPQHF
TRBV5-1	.	13	.	TRBJ2-1	TGCGCCAGCAGCCAGGGACTCTACAATGAGCAGTTCTTC	CASSQGLYNEQFF
TRBV6-5	.	14	.	TRBJ2-3	TGTGCCAGCAGTTTCGTCTCTAGCACAGATACGCAGTATTTT	CASSFVSSTDTQYF
TRBV6-5	.	13	.	TRBJ1-1	TGTGCCACCCGAGCTAACTTGAACACTGAAGCTTTCTTT	CATRANLNTEAFF
TRBV29-1	.	14	TRBD2	TRBJ2-4	TGCAGCGTTGAGGCTAGCGGGACGAGGAACATTCAGTACTTC	CSVEASGTRNIQYF
TRBV2	once	12	TRBD2	TRBJ2-7	TGTGCCAGCATAGCGGGAGTGGATGAGCAGTACTTC	CASIAGVDEQYF
TRBV2	.	12	.	TRBJ2-5	TGTGCCAGCAGTCCGCAGGCGGAGACCCAGTACTTC	CASSPQAETQYF
TRBV7-8	.	17	TRBD2	TRBJ2-3	TGTGCCAGCAGCTTAGGGTCGGTGCGGGAGATCACAGATACGCAGTATTTT	CASSLGSVREITDTQYF
TRBV19	.	14	.	TRBJ1-1	TGTGCCAGTAACTGGGGCAGCCCCAACACTGAAGCTTTCTTT	CASNWGSPNTEAFF
TRBV13	.	14	TRBD1	TRBJ2-7	TGTGCCAGCAGCTTCAGACAGGGTTTCGGCGAGCAGTACTTC	CASSFRQGFGEQYF
TRBV5-1	.	15	.	TRBJ2-7	TGCGCCAGCAGTTATTACAGGGAAGTTACCTACGAGCAGTACTTC	CASSYYREVTYEQYF
TRBV20-1	.	11	.	TRBJ2-7	TGCAGTGCTAGGAGTGTCTACGAGCAGTACTTC	CSARSVYEQYF
TRBV19	.	14	TRBD1	TRBJ1-1	TGTGCCAGTAGCCGACAGGGGGCAAGCACTGAAGCTTTCTTT	CASSRQGASTEAFF
TRBV11-3	.	14	.	TRBJ2-2	TGTGCCAGCAGCTTACTGCGTTTCACCGGGGAGCTGTTTTTT	CASSLLRFTGELFF
TRBV4-3	once	15	.	TRBJ2-3	TGCGCCAGCAGCCAAGCCCCCTTAGGCACAGATACGCAGTATTTT	CASSQAPLGTDTQYF
TRBV18	.	14	TRBD1	TRBJ2-7	TGTGCCAGCTCACCACGGACAGGGGTCTACGAGCAGTACTTC	CASSPRTGVYEQYF
TRBV11-2	.	11	.	TRBJ1-1	TGTGCCAGCAGCCCTATGACTGAAGCTTTCTTT	CASSPMTEAFF
TRBV9	.	14	.	TRBJ2-3	TGTGCCAGCAGCCTCCTAGCCCCGGGGGATACGCAGTATTTT	CASSLLAPGDTQYF
TRBV10-3	.	16	TRBD2	TRBJ2-3	TGTGCCATCAGTGAGTCGACTAGCGGTAGCACAGATACGCAGTATTTT	CAISESTSGSTDTQYF
TRBV28	.	14	.	TRBJ2-7	TGTGCCAGCAGTTTCGTAGGACTCTCCTACGAGCAGTACTTC	CASSFVGLSYEQYF
TRBV30	few	13	.	TRBJ1-5	TGTGCCTGGAGTGGACAGGACAATCAGCCCCAGCATTTT	CAWSGQDNQPQHF
TRBV29-1	.	17	TRBD1	TRBJ2-3	TGCAGCGTTGAAGAGGGCCTCCGACAGGGAGGCACAGATACGCAGTATTTT	CSVEEGLRQGGTDTQYF
TRBV11-2	.	15	TRBD2	TRBJ2-7	TGTGCCAGCAGTGACCCGGGACTAGCGTATTTCGAGCAGTACTTC	CASSDPGLAYFEQYF
TRBV5-6	.	13	TRBD1	TRBJ1-4	TGTGCCAGCAGCCCTGGAGAGGGGGCCGAACTGTTTTTT	CASSPGEGAELFF
TRBV29-1	once	12	TRBD1	TRBJ2-7	TGCAGCGTGTGGACAGGGGGTTACGAGCAGTACTTC	CSVWTGGYEQYF
TRBV4-2	.	14	.	TRBJ1-1	TGTGCCAGCAGCCAAGCAGTAACGAACACTGAAGCTTTCTTT	CASSQAVTNTEAFF
TRBV5-8	.	13	.	TRBJ1-1	TGTGCCAGCAGGGGGCTGGAGAACACTGAAGCTTTCTTT	CASRGLENTEAFF
TRBV12-5	.	13	.	TRBJ1-4	TGTGCTAGTGGTTTGGTCGCGTGGGAAAAACTGTTTTTT	CASGLVAWEKLFF
TRBV19	.	12	.	TRBJ1-1	TGTGCCAGTAGTCGAAGAGGAATAGAGGCTTTCTTT	CASSRRGIEAFF
TRBV4-3	.	15	.	TRBJ1-1	TGCGCCAGCAGCCAAGGATGGGCCATGAACACTGAAGCTTTCTTT	CASSQGWAMNTEAFF
TRBV28	.	15	TRBD2	TRBJ2-4	TGTGCCAGCAGCGGACTAGCGGGACTCGAAAACATTCAGTACTTC	CASSGLAGLENIQYF
TRBV19	.	13	TRBD2	TRBJ2-7	TGTGCCAGTAGAAAAAGCGGGGCCTACGAGCAGTACTTC	CASRKSGAYEQYF
TRBV5-1	.	13	TRBD2	TRBJ2-7	TGCGCCAGCAGCTTGGAGACTAGCTGGGAGCAGTACTTC	CASSLETSWEQYF
TRBV30	.	14	TRBD1	TRBJ1-4	TGTGCCTGGGCCGGGACAGCGGGTGGTGAAAAACTGTTTTTT	CAWAGTAGGEKLFF
TRBV27	.	15	TRBD1	TRBJ2-3	TGTGCCAGCAGTTTATTACAGGGGGCTGGAGATACGCAGTATTTT	CASSLLQGAGDTQYF
TRBV11-3	.	17	TRBD1	TRBJ2-3	TGTGCCAGCAGCGTAACAGGGGCTTCGATCCCCACAGATACGCAGTATTTT	CASSVTGASIPTDTQYF